This T cell receptor (beta chain) emerged from a study of CD8 T cells in ankylosing spondylitis. In TCRdb, the 5' RACE reads were re-called with MiXCR into one record per CDR3 protein. The sample records 350,000 or so distinct CDR3 sequences, approximately 14% being singletons. This clonotype was seen only a few times. The length of the CDR3 is 13 residues. V lost 6 bases to trimming and J lost 3 bases; unmatched junction nucleotides: 5. Per the germline V gene, CDR1 is MGHDK and CDR2 is SYGVNS. This clonotype was sampled from a male donor with ankylosing spondylitis or in good health (not recorded which). The rearrangement joins TRBV25-1 to TRBJ2-7; 7 bases are shared with TRBD2. Material for sequencing was blood, either unsorted or a sorted T cell fraction (not recorded which). The CDR3 region is CASRSGGGYEQYF. The CDR3, as DNA: TGTGCCAGCAGATCCGGCGGGGGCTACGAGCAGTACTTC.